This TCR beta chain was captured in a study of cytomegalovirus exposure and HLA in healthy donors. The germline V gene encodes CDR1 SGHRS and CDR2 YFSETQ. The CDR3 spans 14 residues. J lost 5 bases, V lost 2 bases, and 6 bases had no gene match. Assay used: immunoSEQ multiplex PCR; TCRdb lists only in-frame clones, some missing. The repertoire has under 400,000 clones, nearly 90% of them found once; the top ten carry roughly 0.96%. The chain joins TRBV5-1 to TRBJ2-7, with 8 bases identical to TRBD1. This TCR came from a man between 25 and 39 years old in good health and CMV-seronegative. The sequenced sample was PBMCs. The CDR3 bases are TGCGCCAGCAGCTTACAGACAGGGGACCACGAGCAGTACTTC. It translates to CASSLQTGDHEQYF. Complete variable domain (other parts from reference TRBV5-1 and TRBJ2-7): KAGVTQTPRYLIKTRGQQVTLSCSPISGHRSVSWYQQTPGQGLQFLFEYFSETQRNKGNFPGRFSGRQFSNSRSEMNVSTLELGDSALYLCASSLQTGDHEQYFGPGTRLTVT.